Below are 27 T cell receptor beta chains sequenced from a single sample in a study of OX40 agonist ivuxolimab in advanced cancers. Data came from immunoSEQ multiplex PCR; TCRdb stores just in-frame clones and leaves some out. The sample contains tens of thousands of clones, around 85% of which appear only once. This specimen was CD4+ or CD8+ T cells sorted from blood, taken in a trial of the OX40 agonist ivuxolimab. The receptor source for this set is an adult with an advanced solid tumor such as melanoma, head and neck, liver or kidney cancer.

This rearrangement joins TRBV7-2 to TRBJ2-1; the D is unclear. The V gene's germline CDR1 is SGHTA and CDR2 FQGNSA. V gave up 4 bases and J gave up 2 bases, with 9 bases separating them. The CDR3 consists of 14 residues. For the CDR3, the DNA is TGTGCCAGCAGCTCGGACGCAACCTACAATGAGCAGTTCTTC. Translated, it gives CASSSDATYNEQFF. Looking up the rest from reference TRBV7-2 and TRBJ2-1 gives the full variable domain: GAGVSQSPSNKVTEKGKDVELRCDPISGHTALYWYRQSLGQGLEFLIYFQGNSAPDKSGLPSDRFSAERTGGSVSTLTIQRTQQEDSAVYLCASSSDATYNEQFFGPGTRLTVL.

This clone was recorded at least ten times. One end of the junction fails to match germline, which may point to a read error. Other DNA sequences in the sample encode the same CDR3. This chain links TRBV7-7 with TRBJ2-3; TRBD2 matches at 14 bases. Germline loops: CDR1 SSHAT, CDR2 FNYEAQ (reference sequence). The CDR3 length is 16 residues. The CDR3 DNA follows: TGTGCTAGCAGCTTAGGGACTAGCGGGGGATTGGATACGCAGTATTTT. Translation: CASSLGTSGGLDTQYF.

This chain links TRBV9 with TRBJ2-5, with no clear D. Deletions cut 0 bases from V and 4 bases from J, with 7 bases between. This CDR3 has 13 amino acids. Per germline, CDR1 SGDLS and CDR2 YYNGEE. DNA for the CDR3: TGTGCCAGCAGCGTAGCTCTGAGAGAGACCCAGTACTTC. Its protein is CASSVALRETQYF.

This clone was detected only a few times. J is TRBJ1-6 and V is TRBV10-3; 7 bases agree with TRBD1. Germline loops: CDR1 ENHRY, CDR2 SYGVKD. With V trimmed by 6 bases and J by 5 bases, 4 bases remained unmatched. The length of the CDR3 is 14 residues. Here the CDR3 DNA reads TGTGCCATCAGGACGGACAGGAATAATTCACCCCTCCACTTT. It encodes CAIRTDRNNSPLHF.

The chain uses TRBV6-7 and TRBJ2-3; a weak D match, TRBD1 (6 bases). TRBV6-7 carries the ORF label, with uncertain function. With 1 base removed from V and 2 bases from J, the gap between germline ends came to 19 bases. The CDR3 is 18 residues long. The CDR3 protein is CASSYYPGGTLDTDTQYF. The DNA of the CDR3 is TGTGCCAGCAGTTACTACCCTGGGGGCACCTTAGACACAGATACGCAGTATTTT.

The V gene is TRBV28, the J gene TRBJ1-2, with 7 bases fitting TRBD1. V dropped 5 bases and J dropped 4; count of bases not matched to a gene: 7. The CDR3 is 14 amino acids. Germline V lookup: CDR1 MDHEN, CDR2 SYDVKM. CDR3 protein: CASSPLDRVYGYTF. The CDR3 bases are TGTGCCAGCAGTCCCCTCGACAGGGTCTATGGCTACACCTTC.

To note about this clone: Other DNA sequences in the sample encode the same CDR3. V usage is TRBV5-6 and J usage is TRBJ2-1; D unclear. CDR3 length: 13 amino acids. Germline V gives CDR1 SGHDT, CDR2 YYEEEE. V was trimmed by 4 bases and J by 5 bases, leaving 10 bases between them. CDR3 bases: TGTGCCAGCAGCCCCGGAAGGCACAATGAGCAGTTCTTC. Protein sequence: CASSPGRHNEQFF.

Concerning this clone: The same CDR3 can be traced to other DNA sequences in this sample. The chain carries TRBV6-1 and TRBJ1-5; no clear D. The V end was cut by 4 bases, the J end by 7 bases, with 11 bases between. The CDR3 consists of 13 residues. Per germline, CDR1 MNHNS and CDR2 SASEGT. The CDR3, as DNA: TGTGCCAGCAGTGTTAGGGCCGAACAGCCCCAGCATTTT. Its protein product is CASSVRAEQPQHF.

The genes are TRBV5-1 and TRBJ2-5, with 8 bases matching TRBD2. The CDR3 spans 18 residues. The germline gives CDR1 SGHRS, CDR2 YFSETQ. Germline trimming cut 1 base from V and 0 bases from J; bases unmatched to any gene: 11. The CDR3 loop reads CASSLSRLANTYQETQYF. The CDR3, as DNA: TGCGCCAGCAGCTTGTCCCGACTAGCGAATACCTACCAAGAGACCCAGTACTTC.

The gene calls are TRBV15 and TRBJ1-1; 8 nucleotides line up with TRBD1. The junction had 10 bases not matched to a gene; V was cut back by 0 bases and J by 4 bases. CDR1 is LNHNV and CDR2 is YYDKDF in the germline V gene (reference sequence). This CDR3 comprises 17 residues. The CDR3: CATSRDGSAGTGTEAFF. CDR3 nucleotide sequence: TGTGCCACCAGCAGAGATGGTTCTGCAGGGACAGGCACTGAAGCTTTCTTT.

V gene TRBV7-2 combines with J gene TRBJ1-5, with 9 bases aligning to TRBD1. The CDR3 length is 15 residues. The junction had 10 bases not matched to a gene; V was cut back by 5 bases and J by 8 bases. Germline CDR1 is SGHTA and CDR2 is FQGNSA. In nucleotides, the CDR3 is TGTGCCAGCAGCACCGGACAGGGGAGTGGAAAGCCCCAGCATTTT. Translated, it gives CASSTGQGSGKPQHF.

The V call is TRBV6-1, the J call TRBJ2-5; 10 nucleotides line up with TRBD2. V was clipped by 0 bases and J by 5 bases; unmatched bases: 3. Germline CDR1 and CDR2: MNHNS and SASEGT. The CDR3 runs to 15 residues. CDR3 DNA: TGTGCCAGCAGTGAAGCTAGCGGGAGGATTGAGACCCAGTACTTC. Protein product: CASSEASGRIETQYF.

The chain joins TRBV30 to TRBJ2-1, with D possibly TRBD2 on 7 matching bases. Germline CDR1 reads GTSNPN; CDR2 reads SVGIG (reference sequence). There are 14 residues in the CDR3. Deletions cut 3 bases from V and 7 bases from J, with 16 bases between. The CDR3 bases are TGTGCCTGGAGAGGGGGGAGGGCCGGGAATGAGCAGTTCTTC. Protein sequence: CAWRGGRAGNEQFF.

The V gene is TRBV9, the J gene TRBJ2-5; D uncertain. Trimming pared 2 bases from V and 3 bases from J, leaving 8 bases between. There are 13 residues in the CDR3. Germline V gene sequence: CDR1 SGDLS, CDR2 YYNGEE. The DNA of the CDR3 is TGTGCCAGCAGCGTGGTAGGAAAAGAGACCCAGTACTTC. Translating gives CASSVVGKETQYF.

This sequence joins TRBV19 and TRBJ2-7, with 14 positions matching TRBD2. This CDR3 has 15 residues. The trim removed 5 bases at V and 6 bases at J, leaving 6 bases unmatched. Per germline, CDR1 LNHDA and CDR2 SQIVND (reference sequence). The chain's CDR3 is CASSYRLAGGPEQYF. Written as DNA, the CDR3 is TGTGCCAGTAGTTACCGACTAGCGGGAGGGCCCGAGCAGTACTTC.

The rearrangement joins TRBV19 to TRBJ2-1; TRBD2 aligns across 13 bases. This CDR3 has 17 amino acids. Germline-derived CDR1 and CDR2 are LNHDA and SQIVND (reference sequence). V lost 6 bases and J lost 3; bases outside the gene matches: 8. CDR3 amino acids: CASSYRTSGSLYNEQFF. The CDR3, as DNA: TGTGCCAGTAGCTACCGGACTAGCGGGAGTCTCTACAATGAGCAGTTCTTC.

The chain links TRBV30 to TRBJ2-7; D unclear. This CDR3 contains 11 residues. Germline CDR1 and CDR2: GTSNPN and SVGIG (reference sequence). V dropped 1 base and J dropped 2 bases, with 3 bases sitting between them. CDR3 nucleotides: TGTGCCTGGAGTGGGACCTACGAGCAGTACTTC. It specifies CAWSGTYEQYF.

The V call is TRBV11-2, the J call TRBJ2-1; D remains ambiguous. This CDR3 has 11 amino acids. In germline, CDR1 is SGHAT, CDR2 FQNNGV. V lost 5 bases to trimming and J lost 2 bases, with 1 base between them. CDR3 DNA: TGTGCCAGCAGCACCTACAATGAGCAGTTCTTC. Translating it yields CASSTYNEQFF.

This chain links TRBV7-2 with TRBJ2-2; 7 bases fit TRBD1. Germline assignment: CDR1 SGHTA and CDR2 FQGNSA. The CDR3 extends over 17 amino acids. Germline trimming cut 5 bases from V and 4 bases from J; bases unmatched to any gene: 13. In DNA, the CDR3 is TGTGCCAGCAGCATACGTAGGACAGGTCAGGGCACCGGGGAGCTGTTTTTT. It codes for CASSIRRTGQGTGELFF.

The gene calls are TRBV5-8 and TRBJ1-1; D not certain. The CDR3 extends over 14 amino acids. Trimming removed 1 base from V and 4 bases from J, with 11 bases in between. Germline CDR1 and CDR2: SGHTS and YDEGEE. CDR3 amino acids: CASSLQRVFTEAFF. The DNA of the CDR3 is TGTGCCAGCAGCTTGCAAAGGGTTTTCACTGAAGCTTTCTTT.

V gene TRBV14 combines with J gene TRBJ2-1; 13 bases align to TRBD2. CDR3 size: 18 residues. Per the germline V gene, CDR1 is SGHDN and CDR2 is FVKESK. V shed 2 bases, J shed 7 bases, and the junction held 11 bases outside the gene matches. CDR3 sequence: CASSQRLAGGWGKNEQFF. The CDR3 DNA is TGTGCCAGCAGCCAAAGACTAGCGGGGGGATGGGGTAAAAATGAGCAGTTCTTC.

This chain connects TRBV13 to TRBJ2-2; D perhaps matches TRBD1 (5 bases). V gave up 3 bases and J gave up 4 bases, with 12 bases separating them. CDR1 and CDR2 from the germline V gene are PRHDT and FYEKMQ (reference sequence). The CDR3 runs to 15 residues. The DNA for the CDR3 is TGTGCCAGCAGCTTCCTACAGGCTCCCACCGGGGAGCTGTTTTTT. This gives the protein CASSFLQAPTGELFF.

The chain combines TRBV7-9 with TRBJ2-5, with D perhaps assigned TRBD1 or TRBD2 (5 bases each). Germline CDR1 reads SEHNR; CDR2 reads FQNEAQ (reference sequence). Trimming took 7 bases from V and 5 from J, leaving 23 bases between them. The CDR3 consists of 16 residues. CDR3 bases: TGTGCCAGCACCCTCTTTGGGGGAGATCTACGGGAGACCCAGTACTTC. Encoded protein: CASTLFGGDLRETQYF.

Notes on this clone: The junction departs from germline at one end; a sequencing error may be responsible. The chain carries TRBV6-4 and TRBJ2-3; D not resolved. Germline V lookup: CDR1 MRHNA, CDR2 SNTAGT. The CDR3 extends over 14 amino acids. The CDR3 sequence is CANSLDTSTDTQYF. The DNA for the CDR3 is TGTGCCAACAGTCTAGACACTAGCACAGATACGCAGTATTTT.

This sequence joins TRBV28 and TRBJ1-5; 7 positions agree with TRBD1. The CDR3 loop spans 19 amino acids. Germline loops: CDR1 MDHEN, CDR2 SYDVKM. V gave up 7 bases and J gave up 0 bases; unmatched junction bases: 18. CDR3 DNA sequence: TGTGCCAGCACCTTCCCGACCACAGGGGTCCGATTTAGCAATCAGCCCCAGCATTTT. It specifies CASTFPTTGVRFSNQPQHF.

This clone was found once. This chain links TRBV6-6 with TRBJ2-7, with 10 bases lining up with TRBD2. The CDR3 runs to 13 residues. V shed 10 bases and J 3 bases; nucleotides not matched to a gene: 6. CDR1 and CDR2 from the germline V gene are MNHNY and SVGAGI (reference sequence). The CDR3 DNA follows: TGTGCCACGGGCACTAGCGGGGTCTACGAGCAGTACTTC. Its protein is CATGTSGVYEQYF.

The chain combines TRBV7-6 with TRBJ1-4; 7 bases agree with TRBD1. Germline V gene data show CDR1 as SGHVS and CDR2 as FNYEAQ. Trimming removed 5 bases from V and 0 bases from J; junction bases left unmatched: 3. CDR3 length: 15 residues. CDR3 in DNA: TGTGCCAGCAGCCGACAGGGCGCAACTAATGAAAAACTGTTTTTT. Translating gives CASSRQGATNEKLFF.